This record covers a single T cell receptor (beta chain). This table comes from immunoSEQ multiplex PCR, and its TCRdb copy is limited to in-frame clones, with some not included. The sample carries about 13,000 clones, approximately 91% recorded once. These data originate in a study of blood T cell repertoires in COVID-19. Between the trimmed V and J ends, which lost 3 bases and 0 bases, there was a span of 12 bases. Per the germline V gene, CDR1 is GTSNPN and CDR2 is SVGIG (reference sequence). The CDR3 runs to 15 residues. Sequenced sample: peripheral blood. The sequence derives from a human donor in a cohort sampled during active COVID-19. The chain couples TRBV30 to TRBJ1-3; no definite D call. CDR3 coding DNA: TGTGCCTGGAGAACTATGGCCAACTCTGGAAACACCATATATTTT. It specifies CAWRTMANSGNTIYF.